This entry describes one T cell receptor (beta chain). The clone's antigen remains unknown. It has no much larger one-base neighbor in the sample; base qualities were not kept. The record originates from a study of shared clonotypes between healthy human individuals (dated by TCRdb to 2018 to 2021). At the level of the whole study: Two women and a few men aged 18 to 49 years were included in the cohort. Per donor, leukapheresis produced somewhere between about 0.94 and 8.9 billion PBMCs. Per donor, three plates each were used for CD4 naive and CD4 memory, two for CD8 naive, and one for CD8 memory. The study deeply sequenced blood TCR repertoires of several healthy adults to estimate repertoire size and the extent of clonotype sharing between individuals. Different laboratories and diverse techniques were used to prepare libraries and sequence TCR repertoires, to increase sequencing depth and limit assay-specific biases.

Using the deep immunoSEQ assay, TCR CDR3 regions were amplified from genomic DNA by multiplex PCR. Extracted genomic DNA from each cell subset was distributed evenly across all wells of several immunoSEQ 96-well plates, and each plate was treated as a replicate. Each replicate PCR for sorted subsets received about 180 ng genomic DNA, equal to about 30,000 T cell genomes. The purified libraries were quantified using a Qubit 3.0 fluorometer, sized with a Bioanalyzer 2100, and then quantified again using the KAPA Library Quantification kit. A separate single-read 150-cycle Illumina NextSeq 550 flow cell was used to sequence each immunoSEQ 96-well plate. Per the source publication's procedure: Because the immunoSEQ output included only junctional sequences and no quality scores, the filtering could not be the same as the filtering used for full-length reads. To assign V/J genes and CDR3, sequences were annotated using PyIR, a Python wrapper for IgBLAST v1.9, with IMGT germline references. Any read was removed if the V/J assignment was weak (E-value above 1e-6), the CDR3 was missing, or the read contained stop codons, out-of-frame junctions, or ambiguous translated residues. V3J clonotypes were defined as sequences sharing the same inferred V gene, J gene, and CDR3 amino acid sequence. Percentage overlap between repertoires was computed as shared unique clonotypes divided by the size of the smaller repertoire. Repertoire richness was assessed with RTK rarefaction, the Chao1 estimator, and Recon v2.1 estimates of unobserved clonotypes. OLGA was used to compute generation probabilities for all TCRbeta clonotypes that the gDNA method yielded from a handful of donors. Entries here come from immuneACCESS through TCRdb and include only in-frame sequences with V and J called. Some clones fail to appear in such tables; in the studies checked, an unresolved V gene covers under half of the shortfall, and the cause of the remainder is unknown. The D gene and trimming were derived from the DNA, and the V and J assignments and clone size from that table. The sample table shows a few million clones, and more than 80% are seen once. The ten biggest clones cover over 0.12% of the sample.

The donors were healthy, HIV-negative adults with no recently reported acute infections or vaccinations. All donors were Caucasian adults living in Nashville, Tennessee, USA. CD4+ T cells were enriched through magnetic negative selection, after which naive cells were positively selected on CD45RA and the remaining negative fraction served as the memory subset. Blood was collected by leukapheresis, and PBMCs were isolated by Ficoll-Histopaque density gradient centrifugation and then cryopreserved in liquid nitrogen vapor phase. Analytical flow cytometry was used to check the purity and quantity of each magnetically sorted T cell population. From each sorted fraction, genomic DNA was isolated and quantified by UV absorbance on a Nanodrop 2000c. V drops 5 bases and J drops 1 base, leaving 14 bases in between. CDR1 and CDR2, per the germline V gene, are SGHAT and FQNNGV. The CDR3, from cysteine to phenylalanine, totals 15 residues. Only the CDR3 region is kept as DNA, spanning 45 bases read in frame from base 1.

Broad study findings and their caveats: Approximately 5% of naive CD4, 3.5% of naive CD8, about 2.5% of memory CD4, and less than 0.45% of memory CD8 clonotypes were shared across several donors. Naive subsets generally had larger estimated clonotype richness than memory subsets did. The small number of donors limited the genetic and exposure-history diversity represented. Higher generation probabilities were observed for clonotypes shared by all four sorted-subset donors than for non-shared clonotypes. Pairwise subsampling indicated that sequencing depth was expected to affect the degree of clonotype sharing among donors. Sampling was limited to blood, and TCR repertoires in tissue likely differ from TCR repertoires in blood. Rarefaction of sorted-subset datasets indicated incomplete sequencing despite the large sequencing depth.

This TCR came from a young man in good health. The sample consisted of naive CD4+ T cells sorted from blood. The label giving this sample's cell subset or site can be read as: CD45RA+ positively selected. The rearranged chain carries TRBV11-2 and TRBJ1-1; TRBD1 is a possible D gene, resting on 5 matching bases. The CDR3 region has the sequence CASSPGHSPNTEAFF. The nucleotide sequence is TGTGCCAGCAGCCCAGGGCACAGCCCGAACACTGAAGCTTTCTTT.